The 30 T cell receptor beta chains below all came from one sample that was sequenced in a study of blood T cell repertoires in COVID-19. The assay was immunoSEQ multiplex PCR, and TCRdb's table has in-frame clones only and misses some. The repertoire holds just over 350,000 clones, with roughly 90% as singletons. Sequencing input: PBMCs or T cells enriched from blood (not recorded which). The source is a woman aged 25 to 39 who had recovered from COVID-19.

The V and J genes are TRBV28 and TRBJ1-4; the match to TRBD1 covers 7 bases. In germline, CDR1 is MDHEN, CDR2 SYDVKM. V trimming: 5 bases; J trimming: 4 bases; junction bases outside the gene matches: 7. The CDR3 loop spans 15 amino acids. The CDR3 coding sequence is TGTGCCAGCAGTCAGACAGGGACCAATAATGAAAAACTGTTTTTT. Its translation: CASSQTGTNNEKLFF.

The genes are TRBV5-1 and TRBJ2-2; D gene ambiguous. CDR1 is SGHRS and CDR2 is YFSETQ in the germline V gene. The CDR3 is made up of 13 amino acids. Trimming cost V 3 bases and J 4 bases, with 7 bases left between them. This CDR3 is CASSSESTGELFF. In DNA, the CDR3 is TGCGCCAGCAGCTCCGAGAGCACCGGGGAGCTGTTTTTT.

CDR3 residues: CASSPDGVGNTIYF. CDR3 bases: TGTGCCAGCAGCCCCGACGGGGTTGGAAACACCATATATTTT. The V gene is TRBV9, the J gene TRBJ1-3, with D uncertain. The V end lost 4 bases, the J end lost 3 bases, and 11 bases lay between the germline ends. Germline V gives CDR1 SGDLS, CDR2 YYNGEE. The CDR3 consists of 14 residues.

This clone has only one observation. The chain employs TRBV10-2 and TRBJ2-1; 7 bases align to TRBD1. CDR1 and CDR2 from the germline V gene are WSHSY and SAAADI. The CDR3 spans 16 residues. With 0 bases clipped from V and 4 bases from J, the junction kept 6 bases outside the gene matches. The CDR3 reads CASSESGDRVYNEQFF. Written as DNA, the CDR3 is TGCGCCAGCAGTGAGTCTGGAGACAGGGTATACAATGAGCAGTTCTTC.

The chain combines TRBV12-3 or TRBV12-4 with TRBJ2-7; D unresolved. The CDR3 covers 13 residues. Trimming cost V 6 bases and J 0 bases, with 9 bases left between them. CDR3 bases: TGTGCCAGCAGCCGACGGAGCTCCTACGAGCAGTACTTC. This gives the protein CASSRRSSYEQYF.

This rearrangement joins TRBV5-5 to TRBJ1-2, with 9 bases lining up with TRBD1. CDR3 length equals 16 residues. The V and J ends lost 4 bases and 3 bases, in that order; junction bases with no gene match: 10. Germline V gene lookup returns CDR1 SGHKS and CDR2 YYEKEE (reference sequence). The CDR3 reads CASSATPGQGYYGYTF. The CDR3 DNA reads as TGTGCCAGCAGCGCGACTCCGGGACAGGGTTACTATGGCTACACCTTC.

This rearrangement joins TRBV4-2 to TRBJ1-3; TRBD1 matches 8 bases. With 4 bases clipped from V and 2 bases from J, the junction kept 7 bases outside the gene matches. The CDR3 runs to 16 residues. The germline CDR1 and CDR2 sequences are LGHNA and YNFKEQ. The CDR3 DNA is TGTGCCAGCAGCCGAGGGCAGGGGGCACCTGGAAACACCATATATTTT. Translated, it gives CASSRGQGAPGNTIYF.

This chain links TRBV9 with TRBJ1-2, with 8 bases matching TRBD1. Germline assignment: CDR1 SGDLS and CDR2 YYNGEE. CDR3 length: 14 amino acids. Trimming at V came to 4 bases and at J to 4 bases, leaving 6 bases not matched to a gene. CDR3 amino acids: CASSTDRGSYGYTF. CDR3 nucleotide sequence: TGTGCCAGCAGCACCGACAGGGGTAGCTATGGCTACACCTTC.

This rearrangement joins TRBV5-4 to TRBJ1-2, with D unclear. The germline V gene encodes CDR1 SGHNT and CDR2 YYREEE (reference sequence). Trimming removed 4 bases from V and 1 base from J, with 11 bases in between. This CDR3 contains 14 residues. The CDR3: CASSPDNFNYGYTF. DNA of the CDR3: TGTGCCAGCAGCCCAGACAACTTTAACTATGGCTACACCTTC.

The genes are TRBV4-1 and TRBJ2-2; possible D gene TRBD2, 6 bases. From germline, CDR1 is MGHRA and CDR2 YSYEKL. Trimming removed 1 base from V and 5 bases from J, with 11 bases in between. The CDR3 contains 15 residues. CDR3 protein: CASSQVPSGTGELFF. CDR3 nucleotide sequence: TGCGCCAGCAGCCAAGTTCCCAGCGGGACCGGGGAGCTGTTTTTT.

The genes are TRBV7-9 and TRBJ2-7; 8 bases fit TRBD2. Losses at the gene ends were 6 bases for V and 3 bases for J; bases not matched to a gene: 10. Germline V gene sequence: CDR1 SEHNR, CDR2 FQNEAQ (reference sequence). There are 15 residues in the CDR3. CDR3 in amino acids: CASRPTSGRDYEQYF. DNA of the CDR3: TGTGCCAGCAGACCCACCAGCGGGAGAGACTACGAGCAGTACTTC.

V and J are TRBV27 and TRBJ1-4; unclear D gene. Germline CDR1 reads MNHEY; CDR2 reads SMNVEV (reference sequence). This CDR3 has 13 residues. Trimming removed 6 bases from V and 5 bases from J, with 10 bases in between. The CDR3 loop is CASRADVNEKLFF. CDR3 in DNA: TGTGCCAGCAGGGCAGATGTAAATGAAAAACTGTTTTTT.

The chain joins TRBV11-1 to TRBJ2-1, with 8 positions matching TRBD2. V lost 4 bases to trimming and J lost 4 bases; unmatched junction nucleotides: 9. The CDR3 has 16 amino acids. Germline V gene lookup returns CDR1 SGHAT and CDR2 FQDESV (reference sequence). This CDR3 is CASSSSLAVLYNEQFF. In DNA form, the CDR3 reads TGTGCCAGCAGCTCCTCACTAGCGGTACTTTACAATGAGCAGTTCTTC.

CDR3 sequence reads: CSVEVGGGAATSTDTQYF. In nucleotides, the CDR3 is TGCAGCGTTGAAGTCGGGGGAGGGGCTGCGACTAGCACAGATACGCAGTATTTT. V and J are TRBV29-1 and TRBJ2-3; the match to TRBD2 covers 7 bases. The CDR3 runs 18 residues. V trimming: 1 base; J trimming: 0 bases; junction bases outside the gene matches: 13. Germline CDR1 reads SQVTM; CDR2 reads ANQGSEA.

The chain combines TRBV4-1 with TRBJ2-2, with D possibly TRBD1 on 6 matching bases. In germline, CDR1 is MGHRA, CDR2 YSYEKL. Trimming pared 0 bases from V and 3 bases from J, leaving 14 bases between. CDR3 length: 17 residues. The CDR3 DNA reads TGCGCCAGCAGCCAAGAGGGTTTGGGGGCGGACACCGGGGAGCTGTTTTTT. This sequence encodes CASSQEGLGADTGELFF.

The gene calls are TRBV12-5 and TRBJ1-1; TRBD1 is a possible D gene (5 bases). V was shortened by 4 bases and J by 11 bases, with 20 bases between the two germline ends. The CDR3 has 14 residues. The germline V gene encodes CDR1 LGHNT and CDR2 FRNRAP. The CDR3: CASGSQSRVVEAFF. For the CDR3, the DNA is TGTGCTAGTGGTTCCCAATCCAGGGTAGTGGAGGCTTTCTTT.

The rearrangement links TRBV11-3 to TRBJ2-2; TRBD2 might be the D (6 bases). Deletions cut 2 bases from V and 7 bases from J, with 11 bases between. Germline CDR1 reads SGHNT; CDR2 reads YENEEA. The CDR3 is 14 residues long. CDR3 sequence: CASSLHSGVGELFF. CDR3 DNA: TGTGCCAGCAGCTTACATTCGGGGGTCGGGGAGCTGTTTTTT.

The rearrangement uses TRBV5-6 and TRBJ2-7; D gene unclear. V shed 2 bases and J shed 5 bases, with 11 bases lying between them. This CDR3 is 13 amino acids long. Germline-derived CDR1 and CDR2 are SGHDT and YYEEEE. The CDR3, as DNA: TGTGCCAGCAGCTTCGGGTCTTCCCACGAGCAGTACTTC. It translates to CASSFGSSHEQYF. Full variable domain (rest looked up from reference TRBV5-6 and TRBJ2-7): DAGVTQSPTHLIKTRGQQVTLRCSPKSGHDTVSWYQQALGQGPQFIFQYYEEEERQRGNFPDRFSGHQFPNYSSELNVNALLLGDSALYLCASSFGSSHEQYFGPGTRLTVT.

The chain uses TRBV28 and TRBJ2-1; D may be TRBD2 (6 bases). The germline CDR1 and CDR2 sequences are MDHEN and SYDVKM. CDR3 size: 15 residues. V was trimmed by 3 bases and J by 5 bases, leaving 14 bases between them. The CDR3 DNA reads as TGTGCCAGCAGTTTTGCCGGGGGTCGGAACAATGAGCAGTTCTTC. It is translated as CASSFAGGRNNEQFF.

The chain is built from TRBV19 and TRBJ2-1, with 9 bases aligning to TRBD2. V dropped 3 bases and J dropped 5; count of bases not matched to a gene: 5. This CDR3 contains 15 residues. Germline CDR1 reads LNHDA; CDR2 reads SQIVND (reference sequence). Here the CDR3 reads CASSIVAGGDNEQFF. In DNA form, the CDR3 reads TGTGCCAGTAGTATTGTCGCGGGAGGGGACAATGAGCAGTTCTTC.

CDR3 protein: CASSPPYWREDGVNIQYF. The CDR3, as DNA: TGTGCCAGCTCACCACCGTACTGGCGGGAGGACGGGGTAAACATTCAGTACTTC. This chain joins TRBV18 and TRBJ2-4; 8 bases match TRBD2. This CDR3 has 18 residues. With 0 bases clipped from V and 6 bases from J, the junction kept 13 bases outside the gene matches. Germline lookup yields CDR1 KGHSH and CDR2 LQKENI.

This clone was found once. The chain uses TRBV27 and TRBJ1-5; D not certain. The CDR3 consists of 13 residues. In germline, CDR1 is MNHEY, CDR2 SMNVEV (reference sequence). Trimming stripped 3 bases from V and 6 bases from J, with 9 bases between. The CDR3 DNA follows: TGTGCCAGCAGTTTGTCGGGAGTTCAGCCCCAGCATTTT. The encoded protein is CASSLSGVQPQHF.

V is TRBV7-6 and J is TRBJ2-3; 10 positions agree with TRBD1. Germline CDR1 reads SGHVS; CDR2 reads FNYEAQ. V was pared by 5 bases and J by 2 bases, with 19 bases of the junction left unmatched. The CDR3 extends over 20 amino acids. The CDR3, as DNA: TGTGCCAGCAGCCTAGATGGGACAGGGGTCCATTCTTTAAACACAGATACGCAGTATTTT. Translation gives CASSLDGTGVHSLNTDTQYF.

The chain has TRBV19 and TRBJ2-5; 9 nucleotides line up with TRBD2. After removal of 3 bases from V and 2 bases from J, the junction contained 4 bases not matched to a gene. This CDR3 region has 15 residues. Germline CDR1 is LNHDA and CDR2 is SQIVND (reference sequence). The CDR3 DNA reads as TGTGCCAGTAGTATCTGGCTAGCGGGGCAAGAGACCCAGTACTTC. It is translated as CASSIWLAGQETQYF.

This clone was seen a single time. The chain is built from TRBV6-2 or TRBV6-3 and TRBJ1-6; tentatively, D is TRBD1 (5 bases). This CDR3 has 15 amino acids. Germline V gene lookup returns CDR1 MNHEY and CDR2 SVGEGT. Trimming shortened V by 4 bases and J by 3 bases, and 10 bases separated the two germline ends. For the CDR3, the DNA is TGTGCCAGCAGTTTCAGACAGAACTATAATTCACCCCTCCACTTT. Translating it yields CASSFRQNYNSPLHF.

This clone was picked up one time. The chain recombines TRBV19 with TRBJ2-2, with 11 bases that match TRBD2. Germline CDR1 and CDR2: LNHDA and SQIVND (reference sequence). This CDR3 is 16 amino acids long. V lost 6 bases to trimming and J lost 4 bases; unmatched junction nucleotides: 7. DNA for the CDR3: TGTGCCAGTAGCGCTAGCGGGGGGCGTAGCACCGGGGAGCTGTTTTTT. Amino acid sequence: CASSASGGRSTGELFF.

The V and J genes are TRBV5-1 and TRBJ1-2; D may be TRBD1 (5 bases). Germline CDR1 SGHRS, CDR2 YFSETQ. Between the trimmed V and J ends, which lost 7 bases and 4 bases, there was a span of 17 bases. This CDR3 is built from 14 residues. The CDR3: CASGSGDPPYGYTF. The CDR3 nucleotides read TGCGCCAGCGGCAGCGGGGACCCCCCCTATGGCTACACCTTC.

This clone has a count of ten or more. The chain employs TRBV11-2 and TRBJ2-5, with a possible D match to TRBD2 (5 bases). This CDR3 is 17 amino acids long. Germline V gives CDR1 SGHAT, CDR2 FQNNGV. V lost 4 bases and J lost 0, with 18 bases in between. CDR3 loop: CASSSKGGSTNQETQYF. In DNA, the CDR3 is TGTGCCAGCAGCTCAAAAGGAGGCAGTACCAACCAAGAGACCCAGTACTTC.

The V and J genes are TRBV5-4 and TRBJ2-2, with 7 bases identical to TRBD2. Trimming took 0 bases from V and 1 from J; bases not matched to a gene: 3. The CDR3 consists of 16 residues. Germline V gene lookup returns CDR1 SGHNT and CDR2 YYREEE (reference sequence). The CDR3 coding sequence is TGTGCCAGCAGCTTGGTGGGGGGGTTGAACACCGGGGAGCTGTTTTTT. Its translation: CASSLVGGLNTGELFF. The entire variable domain, with the rest obtained from reference TRBV5-4 and TRBJ2-2, is as follows: ETGVTQSPTHLIKTRGQQVTLRCSSQSGHNTVSWYQQALGQGPQFIFQYYREEENGRGNFPPRFSGLQFPNYSSELNVNALELDDSALYLCASSLVGGLNTGELFFGEGSRLTVL.

The CDR3 loop reads CASSLDGLAGYEQYF. The CDR3 DNA reads TGCGCCAGCAGCTTGGATGGACTAGCGGGCTACGAGCAGTACTTC. The chain is built from TRBV5-1 and TRBJ2-7; TRBD2 matches 11 bases. The CDR3 runs to 15 residues. Germline V lookup: CDR1 SGHRS, CDR2 YFSETQ. The V gene end was trimmed by 0 bases and the J gene end by 3 bases; junction bases not matched to a gene: 2.